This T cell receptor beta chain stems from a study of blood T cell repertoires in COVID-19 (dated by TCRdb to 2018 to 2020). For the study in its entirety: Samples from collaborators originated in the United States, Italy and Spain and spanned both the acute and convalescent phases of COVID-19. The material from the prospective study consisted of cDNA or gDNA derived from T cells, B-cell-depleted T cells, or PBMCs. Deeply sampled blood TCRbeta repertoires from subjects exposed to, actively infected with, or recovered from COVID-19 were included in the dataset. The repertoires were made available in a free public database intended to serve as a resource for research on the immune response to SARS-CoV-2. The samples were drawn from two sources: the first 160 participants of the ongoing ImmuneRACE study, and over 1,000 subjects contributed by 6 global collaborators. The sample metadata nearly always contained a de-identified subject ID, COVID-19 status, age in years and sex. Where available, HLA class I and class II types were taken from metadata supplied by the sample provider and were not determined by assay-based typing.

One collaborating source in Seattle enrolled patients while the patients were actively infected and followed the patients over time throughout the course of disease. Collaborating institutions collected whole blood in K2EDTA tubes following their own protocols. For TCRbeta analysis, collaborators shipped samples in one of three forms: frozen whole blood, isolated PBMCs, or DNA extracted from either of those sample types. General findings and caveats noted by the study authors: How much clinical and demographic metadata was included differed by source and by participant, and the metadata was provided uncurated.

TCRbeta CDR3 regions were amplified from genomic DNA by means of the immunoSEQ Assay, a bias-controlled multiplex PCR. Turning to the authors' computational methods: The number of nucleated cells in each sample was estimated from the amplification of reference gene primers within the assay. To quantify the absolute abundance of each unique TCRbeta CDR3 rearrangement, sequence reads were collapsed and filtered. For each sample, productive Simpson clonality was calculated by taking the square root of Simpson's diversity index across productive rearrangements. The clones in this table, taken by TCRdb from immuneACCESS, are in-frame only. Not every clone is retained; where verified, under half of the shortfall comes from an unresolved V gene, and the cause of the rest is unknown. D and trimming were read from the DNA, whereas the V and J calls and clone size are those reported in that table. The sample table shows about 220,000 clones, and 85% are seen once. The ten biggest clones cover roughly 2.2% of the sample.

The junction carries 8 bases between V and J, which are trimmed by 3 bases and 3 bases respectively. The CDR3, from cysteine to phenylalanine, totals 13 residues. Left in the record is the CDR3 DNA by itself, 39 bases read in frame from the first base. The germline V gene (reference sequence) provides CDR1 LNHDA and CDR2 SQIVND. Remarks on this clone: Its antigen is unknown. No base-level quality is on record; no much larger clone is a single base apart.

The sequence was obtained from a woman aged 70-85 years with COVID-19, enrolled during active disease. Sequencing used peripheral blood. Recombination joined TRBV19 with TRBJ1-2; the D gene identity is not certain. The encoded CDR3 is CASSINPDYGYTF. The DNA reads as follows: TGTGCCAGTAGTATTAATCCAGACTATGGCTACACCTTC.